This is a list of T cell receptor beta chains from one sample in a study of control samples from healthy donors and cancer patients. Profiling relied on immunoSEQ multiplex PCR, and the TCRdb table lists in-frame clones only, not all of them. The sample holds approximately 89,000 clones, around nine tenths seen once. The specimen sequenced was blood. These receptor sequences come from a man aged 25 to 40 in good health. Each CDR3 is given with its conserved first and last residue. D genes are given only for firm matches. Some rows have no size entry. The others give once, few or many, or a class for an expanded clone.

v_gene	d_gene	j_gene	abundance	CDR3nt	CDR3aa
TRBV24-1	.	TRBJ1-6	.	TGTGCCACCAGGGGACTCCCAAATTCACCCCTCCACTTT	CATRGLPNSPLHF
TRBV5-4	.	TRBJ2-1	.	TGTGCCAGCAGCTTGGGGGGGTGGGAGCAGTTCTTC	CASSLGGWEQFF
TRBV5-6	TRBD1	TRBJ1-2	.	TGTGCCAGCAGCCCCCCGACAGGGAACTATGGCTACACCTTC	CASSPPTGNYGYTF
TRBV6-5	.	TRBJ1-3	once	TGTGCCAGCAGCAGAGACATCGGCTCTGGAAACACCATATATTTT	CASSRDIGSGNTIYF
TRBV6-6	.	TRBJ1-3	.	TGTGCCAGCAGTCCCCTGAGCTCTGGAAACACCATATATTTT	CASSPLSSGNTIYF
TRBV2	.	TRBJ1-6	.	TGTGCCAGCAGTGACGAGCTATCACCCCTCCACTTT	CASSDELSPLHF
TRBV10-3	TRBD1	TRBJ2-7	.	TGTGCCATCAGTGAGTCTGGCCGACAGGGAGTTACCTACGAGCAGTACTTC	CAISESGRQGVTYEQYF
TRBV4-1	TRBD2	TRBJ2-2	.	TGCGCCAGCAGCCGAAGACTAGCGGGGGGGCAGGTCACCGGGGAGCTGTTTTTT	CASSRRLAGGQVTGELFF
TRBV6-6	.	TRBJ1-4	.	TGTGCCAGCAATTTTAGACAGTCAGATAATGAAAAACTGTTTTTT	CASNFRQSDNEKLFF
TRBV6-5	.	TRBJ1-2	.	TGTGCCAGCAGTTACGGCAGAGACTATGGCTACACCTTC	CASSYGRDYGYTF
TRBV19	.	TRBJ1-6	.	TGTGCCAGTAGTATGCGAAGGCAGAATAATTCACCCCTCCACTTT	CASSMRRQNNSPLHF
TRBV9	TRBD1	TRBJ1-6	once	TGTGCCAGCAGCGTAGGGTCCGGGACAGTAGGTTCACCCCTCCACTTT	CASSVGSGTVGSPLHF
TRBV7-9	TRBD1	TRBJ1-6	.	TGTGCCAGCGGCCCGGGGACAGAGAATAATTCACCCCTCCACTTT	CASGPGTENNSPLHF
TRBV19	TRBD1	TRBJ2-2	.	TGTGCCAGTAGGTCCGGGACAGTAACCACCGGGGAGCTGTTTTTT	CASRSGTVTTGELFF
TRBV6-1	TRBD2	TRBJ2-5	.	TGTGCCAGCAGTGAAGAGTTGCGGCGGGGGTTGACGAGGGGACAAGAGACCCAGTACTTC	CASSEELRRGLTRGQETQYF
TRBV18	.	TRBJ2-2	once	TGTGCCAGCTCACCACAAGGACAGTGGACCGGGGAGCTGTTTTTT	CASSPQGQWTGELFF
TRBV30	.	TRBJ1-2	once	TGTGCCTGGAGTGACCAAAACTCGGGAGCGGACTATGGCTACACCTTC	CAWSDQNSGADYGYTF
TRBV7-9	.	TRBJ2-7	.	TGTGCCAGCAGCTCGATCTACCGGGTCGAGCAGTACTTC	CASSSIYRVEQYF
TRBV7-8	TRBD2	TRBJ2-1	.	TGTGCCAGCAGCTCCCGGGGGCTAATCAGGGGACTAGCGGGGTACAATGAGCAGTTCTTC	CASSSRGLIRGLAGYNEQFF
TRBV9	.	TRBJ1-3	.	TGTGCCAGCAGCCCCTTAGACAGTGCTGGAAACACCATATATTTT	CASSPLDSAGNTIYF
TRBV7-6	.	TRBJ2-5	.	TGTGCCAGCAGCTTAGGGGCCTCCTCCCAAGAGACCCAGTACTTC	CASSLGASSQETQYF
TRBV5-1	.	TRBJ2-3	.	TGCGCCAGCAGCTTGGGCCCGCTACCTGGGGGACGCACAGATACGCAGTATTTT	CASSLGPLPGGRTDTQYF
TRBV5-1	.	TRBJ2-5	.	TGCGCCAGCAGCTCCCTGGGGGGCGCGGGGGAGACCCAGTACTTC	CASSSLGGAGETQYF
TRBV7-6	.	TRBJ2-2	.	TGTGCCAGCAGCTTGTTTTGGTCAAATGAAGCCGGGGAGCTGTTTTTT	CASSLFWSNEAGELFF
TRBV4-1	.	TRBJ2-1	.	TGCGCCAGCAGCCAAGGGGACAACGATGAGCAGTTCTTC	CASSQGDNDEQFF
TRBV24-1	.	TRBJ1-2	.	TGTGCCACCAGTGATTACAAGGTTTTTGGTGGCTACACCTTC	CATSDYKVFGGYTF